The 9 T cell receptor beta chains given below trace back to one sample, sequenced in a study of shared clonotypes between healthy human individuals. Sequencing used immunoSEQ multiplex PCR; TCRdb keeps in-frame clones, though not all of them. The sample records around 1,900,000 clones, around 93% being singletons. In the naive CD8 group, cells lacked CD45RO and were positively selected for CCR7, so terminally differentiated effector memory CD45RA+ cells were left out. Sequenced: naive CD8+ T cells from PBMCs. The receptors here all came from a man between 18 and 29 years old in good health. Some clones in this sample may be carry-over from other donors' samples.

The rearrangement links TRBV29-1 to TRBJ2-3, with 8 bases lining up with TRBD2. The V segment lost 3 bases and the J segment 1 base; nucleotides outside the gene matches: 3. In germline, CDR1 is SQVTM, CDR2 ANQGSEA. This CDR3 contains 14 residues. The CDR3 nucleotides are TGCAGCGTTGATGGTAGCGGGGGCACAGATACGCAGTATTTT. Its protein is CSVDGSGGTDTQYF.

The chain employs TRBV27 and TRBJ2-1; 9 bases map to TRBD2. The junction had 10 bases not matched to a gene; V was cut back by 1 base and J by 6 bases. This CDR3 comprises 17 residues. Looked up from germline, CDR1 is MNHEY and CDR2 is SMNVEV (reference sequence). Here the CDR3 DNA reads TGTGCCAGCAGTTTATACCCCGGATCTAGCGGGATCAATGAGCAGTTCTTC. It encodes CASSLYPGSSGINEQFF.

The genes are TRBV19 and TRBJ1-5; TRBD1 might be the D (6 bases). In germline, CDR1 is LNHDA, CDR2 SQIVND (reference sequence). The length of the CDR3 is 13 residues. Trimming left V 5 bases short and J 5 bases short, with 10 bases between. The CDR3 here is CASSLGADQPQHF. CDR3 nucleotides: TGTGCCAGTAGTCTGGGGGCCGATCAGCCCCAGCATTTT. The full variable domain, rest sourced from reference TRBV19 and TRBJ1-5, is DGGITQSPKYLFRKEGQNVTLSCEQNLNHDAMYWYRQDPGQGLRLIYYSQIVNDFQKGDIAEGYSVSREKKESFPLTVTSAQKNPTAFYLCASSLGADQPQHFGDGTRLSIL.

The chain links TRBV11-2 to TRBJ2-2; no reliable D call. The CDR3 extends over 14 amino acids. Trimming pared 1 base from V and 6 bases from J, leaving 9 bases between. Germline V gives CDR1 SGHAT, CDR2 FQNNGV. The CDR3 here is CASSLAPLSGELFF. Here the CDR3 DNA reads TGTGCCAGCAGCTTAGCCCCACTTTCCGGGGAGCTGTTTTTT. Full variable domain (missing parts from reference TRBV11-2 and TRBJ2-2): EAGVAQSPRYKIIEKRQSVAFWCNPISGHATLYWYQQILGQGPKLLIQFQNNGVVDDSQLPKDRFSAERLKGVDSTLKIQPAKLEDSAVYLCASSLAPLSGELFFGEGSRLTVL.

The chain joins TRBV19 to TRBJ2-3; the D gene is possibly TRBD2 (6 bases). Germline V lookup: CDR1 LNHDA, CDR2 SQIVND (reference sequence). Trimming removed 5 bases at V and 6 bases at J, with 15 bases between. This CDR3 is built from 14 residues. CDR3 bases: TGTGCCAGTAGTTCAGGGACTCCTTTTGATACGCAGTATTTT. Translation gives CASSSGTPFDTQYF.

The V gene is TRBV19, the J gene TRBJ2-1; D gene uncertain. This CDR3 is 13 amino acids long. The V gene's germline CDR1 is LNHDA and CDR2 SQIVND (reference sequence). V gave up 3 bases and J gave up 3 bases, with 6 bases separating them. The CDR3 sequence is CASSMKSYNEQFF. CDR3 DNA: TGTGCCAGTAGTATGAAGAGCTACAATGAGCAGTTCTTC.

CDR3 sequence: CASSQEERAYNEQFF. The CDR3 region has the DNA TGTGCCAGCAGCCAAGAGGAGCGGGCCTACAATGAGCAGTTCTTC. The chain has TRBV4-2 and TRBJ2-1; D is possibly TRBD2 (6 bases). The germline V gene encodes CDR1 LGHNA and CDR2 YNFKEQ. The V and J ends lost 0 bases and 2 bases respectively, with 8 bases between them. The CDR3 has 15 residues.

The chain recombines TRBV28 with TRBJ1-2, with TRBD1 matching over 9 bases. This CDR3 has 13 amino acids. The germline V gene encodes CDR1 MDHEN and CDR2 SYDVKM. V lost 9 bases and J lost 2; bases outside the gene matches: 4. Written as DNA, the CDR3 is TGTGCCAGTCACAGGGGGCCCAACTATGGCTACACCTTC. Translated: CASHRGPNYGYTF.

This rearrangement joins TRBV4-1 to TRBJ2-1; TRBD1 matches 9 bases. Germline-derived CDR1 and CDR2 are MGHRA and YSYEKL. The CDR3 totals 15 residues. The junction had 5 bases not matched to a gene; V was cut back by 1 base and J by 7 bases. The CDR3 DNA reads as TGCGCCAGCAGCCAAGTCTGGACAGGGGAAAATGAGCAGTTCTTC. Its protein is CASSQVWTGENEQFF.